This T cell receptor beta chain was observed in a study of blood T cell repertoires in COVID-19. About the research overall: The samples span acute and convalescent COVID-19 from the United States, Italy and Spain. PBMCs, B-cell-depleted T cells, or T cells provided the cDNA or gDNA that made up the material.

In this sample, this clone turned up once. Per the original methods: Amplification of reference gene primers was used by the study to estimate nucleated cell counts. Method: immunoSEQ multiplex PCR; TCRdb's copy keeps in-frame clones and lacks some. V, J and clone size reflect that table, while D and trimming were determined from the DNA. The sample records tens of thousands of clones, roughly 93% being singletons. The sequencing input was peripheral blood. This clonotype was obtained from a human donor in a cohort sampled during active COVID-19.

Here the CDR3 DNA reads TGTGCCAGCAGTCTGCGACAGGGCCCTTCCTACGAGCAGTACTTC. As protein: CASSLRQGPSYEQYF. The chain joins TRBV6-5 to TRBJ2-7, with 7 positions matching TRBD1. Germline V gene data show CDR1 as MNHEY and CDR2 as SVGAGI. The CDR3 sequence is 15 residues long. V shed 5 bases and J 1 base; nucleotides not matched to a gene: 8.